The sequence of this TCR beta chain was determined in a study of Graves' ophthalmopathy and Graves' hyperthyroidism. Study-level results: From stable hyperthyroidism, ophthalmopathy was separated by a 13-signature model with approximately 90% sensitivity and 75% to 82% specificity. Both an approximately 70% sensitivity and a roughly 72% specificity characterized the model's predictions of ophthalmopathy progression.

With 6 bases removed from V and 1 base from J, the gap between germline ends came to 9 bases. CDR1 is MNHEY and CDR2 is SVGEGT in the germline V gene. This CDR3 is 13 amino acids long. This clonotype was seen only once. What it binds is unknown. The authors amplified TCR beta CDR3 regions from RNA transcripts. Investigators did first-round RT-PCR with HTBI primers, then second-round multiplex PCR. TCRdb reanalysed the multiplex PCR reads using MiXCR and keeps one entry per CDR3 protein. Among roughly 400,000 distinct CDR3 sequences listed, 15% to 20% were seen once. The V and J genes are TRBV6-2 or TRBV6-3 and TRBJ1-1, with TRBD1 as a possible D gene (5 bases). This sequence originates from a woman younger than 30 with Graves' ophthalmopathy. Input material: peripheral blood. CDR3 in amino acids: CASRGTSNTEAFF. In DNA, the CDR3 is TGTGCCAGCAGGGGGACTTCGAACACTGAAGCTTTCTTT.